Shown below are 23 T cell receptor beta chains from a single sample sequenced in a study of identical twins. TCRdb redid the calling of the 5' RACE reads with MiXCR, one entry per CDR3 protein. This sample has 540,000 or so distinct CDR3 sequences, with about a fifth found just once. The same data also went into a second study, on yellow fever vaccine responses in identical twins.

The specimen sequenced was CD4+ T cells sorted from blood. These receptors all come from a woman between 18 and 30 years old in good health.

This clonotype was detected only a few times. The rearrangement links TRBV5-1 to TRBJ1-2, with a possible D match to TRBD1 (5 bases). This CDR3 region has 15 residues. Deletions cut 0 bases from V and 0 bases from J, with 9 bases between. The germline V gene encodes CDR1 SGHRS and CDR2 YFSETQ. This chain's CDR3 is CASSLGGAANYGYTF. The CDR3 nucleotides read TGCGCCAGCAGCTTGGGAGGGGCAGCTAACTATGGCTACACCTTC.

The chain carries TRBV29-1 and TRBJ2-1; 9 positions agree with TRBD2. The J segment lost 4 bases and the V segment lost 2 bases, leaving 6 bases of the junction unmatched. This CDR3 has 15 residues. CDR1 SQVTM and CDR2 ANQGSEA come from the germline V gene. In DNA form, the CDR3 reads TGCAGCGTTGAACGTCTAGCGGGATTTTACAATGAGCAGTTCTTC. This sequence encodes CSVERLAGFYNEQFF.

CDR3 in amino acids: CASSSSRGGSYNEQFF. The CDR3 bases are TGTGCCAGCAGCTCCTCTCGGGGAGGCTCCTACAATGAGCAGTTCTTC. The rearrangement uses TRBV5-6 and TRBJ2-1, with D possibly being TRBD2 (6 bases). There are 16 residues in the CDR3. CDR1 SGHDT and CDR2 YYEEEE come from the germline V gene. Trimming pared 3 bases from V and 0 bases from J, leaving 13 bases between.

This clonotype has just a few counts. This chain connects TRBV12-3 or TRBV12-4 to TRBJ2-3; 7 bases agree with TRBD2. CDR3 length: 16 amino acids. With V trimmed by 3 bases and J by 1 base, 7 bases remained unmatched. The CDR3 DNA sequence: TGTGCCAGCAGTTTGGGGGGGGGAGGAGGCACAGATACGCAGTATTTT. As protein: CASSLGGGGGTDTQYF.

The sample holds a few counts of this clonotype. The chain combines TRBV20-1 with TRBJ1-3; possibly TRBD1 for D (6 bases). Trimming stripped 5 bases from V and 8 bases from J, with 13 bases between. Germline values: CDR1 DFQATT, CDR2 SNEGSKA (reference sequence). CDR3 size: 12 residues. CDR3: CSAGRQADTIYF. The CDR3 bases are TGCAGTGCTGGGAGACAGGCGGACACCATATATTTT.

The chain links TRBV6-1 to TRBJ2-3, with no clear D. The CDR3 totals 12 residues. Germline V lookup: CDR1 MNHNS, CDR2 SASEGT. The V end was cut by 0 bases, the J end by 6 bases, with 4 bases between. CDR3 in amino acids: CASSEATDTQYF. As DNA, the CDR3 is TGTGCCAGCAGTGAAGCGACCGATACGCAGTATTTT.

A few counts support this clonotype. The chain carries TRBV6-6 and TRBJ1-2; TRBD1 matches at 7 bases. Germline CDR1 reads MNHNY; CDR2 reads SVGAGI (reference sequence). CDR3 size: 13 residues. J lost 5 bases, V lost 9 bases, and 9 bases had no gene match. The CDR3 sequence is CASNRDRQYGYTF. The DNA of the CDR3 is TGTGCCAGTAACCGGGACAGACAATATGGCTACACCTTC.

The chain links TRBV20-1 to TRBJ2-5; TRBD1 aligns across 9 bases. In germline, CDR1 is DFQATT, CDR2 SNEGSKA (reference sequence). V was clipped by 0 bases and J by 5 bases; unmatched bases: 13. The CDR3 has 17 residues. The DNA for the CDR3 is TGCAGTGCTAGAGAGTTCCAACAGGGGGCTCGGCAGGAGACCCAGTACTTC. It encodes CSAREFQQGARQETQYF.

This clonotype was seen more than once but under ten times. DNA for the CDR3: TGTGCCACCAGCAGAGGGGACACATATGCAACTAATGAAAAACTGTTTTTT. It encodes CATSRGDTYATNEKLFF. The J gene is TRBJ1-4, the V gene TRBV15, with D possibly being TRBD1 (6 bases). This CDR3 contains 17 residues. The germline gives CDR1 LNHNV, CDR2 YYDKDF (reference sequence). V shed 1 base and J shed 0 bases, with 12 bases lying between them.

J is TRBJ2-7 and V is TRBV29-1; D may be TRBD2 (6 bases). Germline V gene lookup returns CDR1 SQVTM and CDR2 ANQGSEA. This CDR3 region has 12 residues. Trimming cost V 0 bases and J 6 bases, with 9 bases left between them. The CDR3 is CSVEERGGEQYF. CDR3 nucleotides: TGCAGCGTTGAAGAGCGGGGAGGCGAGCAGTACTTC.

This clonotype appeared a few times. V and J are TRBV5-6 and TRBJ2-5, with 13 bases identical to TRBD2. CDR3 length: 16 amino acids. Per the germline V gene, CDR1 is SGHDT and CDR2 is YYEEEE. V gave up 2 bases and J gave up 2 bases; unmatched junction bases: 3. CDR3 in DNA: TGTGCCAGCAGCTTCGGACTAGCGGGGGAACAAGAGACCCAGTACTTC. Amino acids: CASSFGLAGEQETQYF.

CDR3 in amino acids: CASSLRGTSGPNTGELFF. As DNA, the CDR3 is TGCGCCAGCAGCTTGAGGGGGACTAGCGGACCCAACACCGGGGAGCTGTTTTTT. The chain has TRBV5-1 and TRBJ2-2, with 11 bases identical to TRBD2. The germline gives CDR1 SGHRS, CDR2 YFSETQ. J was trimmed by 2 bases and V by 1 base; bases with no gene match: 7. CDR3 length: 18 residues.

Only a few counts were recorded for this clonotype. This chain's CDR3 is CASSLGRFSDGARETQYF. For the CDR3, the DNA is TGTGCCAGCAGCTTGGGCCGGTTCTCAGACGGCGCCCGAGAGACCCAGTACTTC. This chain connects TRBV5-5 to TRBJ2-5; D uncertain. Germline V gives CDR1 SGHKS, CDR2 YYEKEE (reference sequence). CDR3 length: 18 amino acids. Between the trimmed V and J ends, which lost 0 bases and 4 bases, there was a span of 22 bases.

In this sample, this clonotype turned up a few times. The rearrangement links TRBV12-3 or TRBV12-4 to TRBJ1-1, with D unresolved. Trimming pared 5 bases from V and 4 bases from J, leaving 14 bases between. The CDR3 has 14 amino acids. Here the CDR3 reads CASSPSLAATEAFF. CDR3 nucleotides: TGTGCCAGCAGTCCGTCCCTAGCGGCCACTGAAGCTTTCTTT.

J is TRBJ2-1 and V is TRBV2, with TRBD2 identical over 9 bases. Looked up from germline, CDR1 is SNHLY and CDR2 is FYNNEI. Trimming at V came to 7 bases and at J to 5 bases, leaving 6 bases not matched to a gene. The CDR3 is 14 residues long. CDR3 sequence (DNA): TGTGCCAGCATCCCGGGGACTAGCAACAATGAGCAGTTCTTC. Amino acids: CASIPGTSNNEQFF.

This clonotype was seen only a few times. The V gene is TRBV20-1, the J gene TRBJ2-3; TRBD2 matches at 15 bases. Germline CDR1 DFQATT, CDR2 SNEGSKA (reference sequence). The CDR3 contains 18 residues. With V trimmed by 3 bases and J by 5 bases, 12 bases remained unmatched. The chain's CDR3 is CSASIWTSGGAGIDTQYF. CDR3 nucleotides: TGCAGTGCTAGCATATGGACTAGCGGGGGGGCGGGCATAGATACGCAGTATTTT.

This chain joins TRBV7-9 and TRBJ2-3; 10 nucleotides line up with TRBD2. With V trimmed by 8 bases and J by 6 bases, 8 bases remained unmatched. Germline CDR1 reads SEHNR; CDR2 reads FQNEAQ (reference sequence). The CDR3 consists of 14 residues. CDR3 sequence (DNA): TGTGCCAGCGAACTAGCGGGGAGGATGGATACGCAGTATTTT. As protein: CASELAGRMDTQYF.

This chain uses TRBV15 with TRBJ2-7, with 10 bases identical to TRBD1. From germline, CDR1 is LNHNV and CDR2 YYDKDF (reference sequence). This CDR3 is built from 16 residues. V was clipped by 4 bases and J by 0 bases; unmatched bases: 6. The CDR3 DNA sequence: TGTGCCACCAGCATCCCGGGACAGGGGAACTCCTACGAGCAGTACTTC. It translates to CATSIPGQGNSYEQYF.

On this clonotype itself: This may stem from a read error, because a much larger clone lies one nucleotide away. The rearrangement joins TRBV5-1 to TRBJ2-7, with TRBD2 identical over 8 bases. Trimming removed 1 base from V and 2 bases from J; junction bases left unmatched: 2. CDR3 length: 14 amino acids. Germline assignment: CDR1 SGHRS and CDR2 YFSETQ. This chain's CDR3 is CASSLTSGPYEQYF. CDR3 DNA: TGCGCCAGCAGCTTGACTAGCGGCCCCTACGAGCAGTACTTC. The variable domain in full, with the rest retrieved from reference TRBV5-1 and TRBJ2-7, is KAGVTQTPRYLIKTRGQQVTLSCSPISGHRSVSWYQQTPGQGLQFLFEYFSETQRNKGNFPGRFSGRQFSNSRSEMNVSTLELGDSALYLCASSLTSGPYEQYFGPGTRLTVT.

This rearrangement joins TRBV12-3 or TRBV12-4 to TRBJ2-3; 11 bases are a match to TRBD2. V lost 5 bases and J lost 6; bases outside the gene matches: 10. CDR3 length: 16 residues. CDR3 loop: CASSTLTSGERDTQYF. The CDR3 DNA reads TGTGCCAGCAGTACCTTGACTAGCGGGGAGAGGGATACGCAGTATTTT.

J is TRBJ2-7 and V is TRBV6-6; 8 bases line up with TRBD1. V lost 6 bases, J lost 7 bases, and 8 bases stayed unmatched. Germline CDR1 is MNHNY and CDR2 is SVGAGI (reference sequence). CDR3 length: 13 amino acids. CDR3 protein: CASRKDRVGEQYV. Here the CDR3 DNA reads TGTGCCAGCAGGAAGGACAGGGTGGGGGAGCAGTACGTC.

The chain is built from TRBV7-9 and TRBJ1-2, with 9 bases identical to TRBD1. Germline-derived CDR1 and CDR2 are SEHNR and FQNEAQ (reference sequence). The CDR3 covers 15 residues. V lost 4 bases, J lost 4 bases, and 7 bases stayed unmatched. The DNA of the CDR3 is TGTGCCAGCAGCTGGGGACAGGGAAACCCCTATGGCTACACCTTC. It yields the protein CASSWGQGNPYGYTF.

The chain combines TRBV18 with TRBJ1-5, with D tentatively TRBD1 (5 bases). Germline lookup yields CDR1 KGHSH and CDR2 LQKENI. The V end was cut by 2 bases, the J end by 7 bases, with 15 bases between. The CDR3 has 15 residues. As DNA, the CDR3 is TGTGCCAGCTCACCAAATGGCCTCGGGGGGCAGCCCCAGCATTTT. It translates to CASSPNGLGGQPQHF.